The 3 T cell receptor beta chains reported below all come from one sample, sequenced in a study of identifying expanded T cells in peripheral blood. TCRdb's copy holds only in-frame clones and misses some; the assay was immunoSEQ multiplex PCR. The data contain tens of thousands of clones, more than 75% of them singletons. The specimen was blood. Source of these receptors: a person aged 18 to 75 in good health.

This chain joins TRBV11-2 and TRBJ1-5, with 7 bases identical to TRBD1. V was clipped by 4 bases and J by 6 bases; unmatched bases: 6. Germline V gene data show CDR1 as SGHAT and CDR2 as FQNNGV. The CDR3 is 14 residues long. The CDR3 reads CASSSAGGFQPQHF. In DNA form, the CDR3 reads TGTGCCAGCAGCTCAGCAGGGGGGTTTCAGCCCCAGCATTTT.

The CDR3 region is CASSSDVETQYF. The CDR3 DNA reads TGTGCCAGCAGCTCCGATGTTGAGACCCAGTACTTC. The V and J genes are TRBV7-9 and TRBJ2-5, with no clear D. V lost 4 bases, J lost 5 bases, and 8 bases lay in between. Per germline, CDR1 SEHNR and CDR2 FQNEAQ (reference sequence). CDR3 length: 12 residues.

The sample holds a few counts of this clone. The identical CDR3 is also encoded by other nucleotide sequences in the sample. This chain joins TRBV6-4 and TRBJ2-1; 11 bases align to TRBD2. Looked up from germline, CDR1 is MRHNA and CDR2 is SNTAGT. This CDR3 region has 15 residues. V trimming: 0 bases; J trimming: 6 bases; junction bases outside the gene matches: 1. The DNA of the CDR3 is TGTGCCAGCAGTGACTCTAGCGGGGGGGCCAATGAGCAGTTCTTC. Protein: CASSDSSGGANEQFF.